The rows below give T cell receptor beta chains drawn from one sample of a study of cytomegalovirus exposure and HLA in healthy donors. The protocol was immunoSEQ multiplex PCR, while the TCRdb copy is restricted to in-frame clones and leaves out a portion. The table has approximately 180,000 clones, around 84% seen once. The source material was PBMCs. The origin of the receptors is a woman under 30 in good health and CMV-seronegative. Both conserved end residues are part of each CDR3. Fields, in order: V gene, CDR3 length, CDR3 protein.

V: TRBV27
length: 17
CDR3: CASSFRLAGGTYNEQFF

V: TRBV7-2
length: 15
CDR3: CASSPDLAGYSPLHF

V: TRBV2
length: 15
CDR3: CASSDGLAGVDEQFF

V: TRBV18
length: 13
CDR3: CASSQEQAGELFF

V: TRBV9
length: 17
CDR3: CASSVAQSWRENGELFF

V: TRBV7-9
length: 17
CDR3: CASSWASGSLGTGELFF

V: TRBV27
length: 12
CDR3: CASSRTGHEQFF

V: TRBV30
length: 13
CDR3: CAWSNGVSDTQYF

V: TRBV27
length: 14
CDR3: CASSPQRRGHEQFF

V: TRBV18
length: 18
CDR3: CASSSILERSKSYNEQFF

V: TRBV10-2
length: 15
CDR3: CASSEWGSGTNEQFF

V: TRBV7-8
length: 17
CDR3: CASSLPGGAVPNEKLFF

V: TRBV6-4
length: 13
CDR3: CASRMDRGNTIYF

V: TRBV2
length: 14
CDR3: CASSERQGRNIQYF

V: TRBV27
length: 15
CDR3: CASLPDRVNTGELFF

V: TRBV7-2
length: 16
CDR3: CASSSRGSGFYNEQFF

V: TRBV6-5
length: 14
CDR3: CASSGTSGSDEQFF

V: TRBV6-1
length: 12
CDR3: CASSELNSGYTF

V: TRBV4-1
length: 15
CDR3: CASSQAPGGSYEQYF

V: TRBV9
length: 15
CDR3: CASSGEVTYTGELFF

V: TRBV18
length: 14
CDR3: CASSPPGTVYEQYF

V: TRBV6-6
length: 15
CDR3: CASSYSGLSSDTQYF

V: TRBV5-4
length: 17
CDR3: CASSLPGVMGTNTEAFF

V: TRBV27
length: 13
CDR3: CASRVGVGYEQYF

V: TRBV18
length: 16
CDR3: CASSPPKGARFNEQFF

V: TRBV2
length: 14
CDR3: CASSILRDNSPLHF

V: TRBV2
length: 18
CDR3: CASTEGGSAGGIYNEQFF